These 21 T cell receptor beta chains were all obtained from the same sample, sequenced in a study of OX40 agonist ivuxolimab in advanced cancers. Assay: immunoSEQ multiplex PCR; the TCRdb copy retains only in-frame clones and omits some. This table holds some 6,000 clones, around 81% found once. The material sequenced was CD4+ or CD8+ T cells sorted from blood, taken in a trial of the OX40 agonist ivuxolimab. The receptor set was obtained from an adult with an advanced solid tumor such as melanoma, head and neck, liver or kidney cancer.

The rearrangement joins TRBV10-2 to TRBJ1-5; D may be TRBD1 (5 bases). In germline, CDR1 is WSHSY, CDR2 SAAADI. The CDR3 is made up of 20 amino acids. Trimming shortened V by 5 bases and J by 0 bases, and 26 bases separated the two germline ends. The CDR3 region has the DNA TGCGCCAGCAGTCCCTGGGGGAGCGACCTTATTGGGGGTAGCAATCAGCCCCAGCATTTT. Amino acid sequence: CASSPWGSDLIGGSNQPQHF.

The chain links TRBV5-1 to TRBJ2-5; 8 nucleotides align to TRBD2. Per the germline V gene, CDR1 is SGHRS and CDR2 is YFSETQ. V lost 4 bases and J lost 1; bases outside the gene matches: 3. The length of the CDR3 is 14 residues. The CDR3 DNA follows: TGCGCCAGCAGCCGTACTAGCGGCCAAGAGACCCAGTACTTC. Translating gives CASSRTSGQETQYF.

This clone was recorded a few times. This chain uses TRBV9 with TRBJ2-2; TRBD1 aligns across 7 bases. V was pared by 3 bases and J by 4 bases, with 3 bases of the junction left unmatched. The germline V gene encodes CDR1 SGDLS and CDR2 YYNGEE. The CDR3 is made up of 14 amino acids. CDR3 loop: CASSAYRGTGELFF. CDR3 DNA sequence: TGTGCCAGCAGCGCCTACAGGGGCACCGGGGAGCTGTTTTTT.

The chain uses TRBV13 and TRBJ1-1, with D perhaps matching TRBD1 (5 bases). V was pared by 11 bases and J by 2 bases, with 24 bases between. Germline V lookup: CDR1 PRHDT, CDR2 FYEKMQ (reference sequence). This CDR3 has 16 residues. CDR3 in amino acids: CARGRGGGSFNTEAFF. DNA for the CDR3: TGTGCCCGCGGCCGGGGGGGAGGGTCCTTCAACACTGAAGCTTTCTTT.

The chain uses TRBV6-6 and TRBJ1-2; D is possibly TRBD1 (5 bases). Germline V CDR1 and CDR2: MNHNY, SVGAGI (reference sequence). The CDR3 totals 15 residues. Trimming removed 2 bases at V and 7 bases at J, with 17 bases between. In DNA, the CDR3 is TGTGCCAGCAGTTACGTATCGGGGGTTTGGCTTGGCTACACCTTC. Protein sequence: CASSYVSGVWLGYTF.

The V gene is TRBV5-4, the J gene TRBJ1-1; 9 nucleotides align to TRBD1. The CDR3 is made up of 15 amino acids. Per germline, CDR1 SGHNT and CDR2 YYREEE (reference sequence). J lost 4 bases, V lost 4 bases, and 8 bases had no gene match. This chain's CDR3 is CASSPGQGRVTEAFF. CDR3 coding DNA: TGTGCCAGCAGCCCGGGACAGGGAAGGGTCACTGAAGCTTTCTTT.

This chain links TRBV27 with TRBJ1-5; D unclear. Looked up from germline, CDR1 is MNHEY and CDR2 is SMNVEV (reference sequence). V gave up 3 bases and J gave up 11 bases, with 23 bases separating them. This CDR3 is built from 16 residues. CDR3 DNA sequence: TGTGCCAGCAGTTTTCGGTGGGGTCCCCGGGGAGGATCCCAGCATTTT. It codes for CASSFRWGPRGGSQHF.

V and J are TRBV7-9 and TRBJ2-1; TRBD1 is a possible D gene (6 bases). V was cut by 11 bases and J by 7 bases, with 18 bases left in between. The CDR3 runs to 13 residues. The germline V gene encodes CDR1 SEHNR and CDR2 FQNEAQ (reference sequence). CDR3 residues: CAGTPGTKNEQFF. In DNA form, the CDR3 reads TGTGCCGGCACCCCCGGGACAAAAAATGAGCAGTTCTTC.

Here the CDR3 reads CASHSGTSGDEQYF. The DNA for the CDR3 is TGTGCCAGCCATTCCGGGACTAGCGGGGACGAGCAGTACTTC. This chain links TRBV7-8 with TRBJ2-7, with 13 nucleotides matching TRBD2. There are 14 residues in the CDR3. V trimming: 8 bases; J trimming: 5 bases; junction bases outside the gene matches: 6. Germline V gene data show CDR1 as SGHVS and CDR2 as FQNEAQ.

This chain joins TRBV27 and TRBJ2-4, with TRBD2 as a possible D gene (5 bases). Germline-derived CDR1 and CDR2 are MNHEY and SMNVEV (reference sequence). With 4 bases removed from V and 0 bases from J, the gap between germline ends came to 7 bases. The length of the CDR3 is 14 residues. DNA for the CDR3: TGTGCCAGCAGTTCCGGGATAGCCAAAAACATTCAGTACTTC. Its translation: CASSSGIAKNIQYF.

The CDR3 bases are TGTGCCAGCAGCGTGGGGGGACAGGCCTACGAGCAGTACTTC. The encoded protein is CASSVGGQAYEQYF. V usage is TRBV9 and J usage is TRBJ2-7, with 8 bases aligning to TRBD1. CDR1 SGDLS and CDR2 YYNGEE come from the germline V gene. This CDR3 is built from 14 residues. J lost 2 bases, V lost 2 bases, and 3 bases had no gene match.

This rearrangement joins TRBV4-3 to TRBJ1-4; tentatively, D is TRBD1 (6 bases). The CDR3 is made up of 16 amino acids. V lost 1 base and J 7 bases, leaving 16 bases between the germline ends. Looked up from germline, CDR1 is LGHNA and CDR2 is YSLEER. CDR3 nucleotide sequence: TGCGCCAGCAGCCAAGTAGAGGGGCAACAGGGTGAAAAACTGTTTTTT. Translated: CASSQVEGQQGEKLFF.

The CDR3, as DNA: TGTGCCAGCAGCCAGGACCTGGGCTCTGGAAACACCATATATTTT. This codes for CASSQDLGSGNTIYF. The chain combines TRBV5-4 with TRBJ1-3; the D is unclear. The V and J ends lost 4 bases and 0 bases respectively, with 11 bases between them. CDR3 length: 15 residues. Germline CDR1 SGHNT, CDR2 YYREEE (reference sequence).

The rearrangement links TRBV27 to TRBJ1-1, with 7 bases aligning to TRBD1. Germline V CDR1 and CDR2: MNHEY, SMNVEV (reference sequence). The CDR3 runs to 15 residues. V gave up 6 bases and J gave up 0 bases; unmatched junction bases: 7. CDR3 region: CASRPRDRLNTEAFF. The CDR3 DNA is TGTGCCAGCAGGCCCCGGGACAGACTGAACACTGAAGCTTTCTTT.

This clone has only one observation. This rearrangement joins TRBV9 to TRBJ2-7; weak D call: TRBD2 (7 bases). This CDR3 has 17 amino acids. The V gene lost 3 bases and the J gene lost 0 bases, with 19 bases spanning the gap. The germline V gene has CDR1 SGDLS and CDR2 YYNGEE. The CDR3 loop is CASSGGEGGILSYEQYF. CDR3 DNA: TGTGCCAGCAGCGGAGGGGAGGGGGGAATCCTCTCCTACGAGCAGTACTTC.

The chain links TRBV5-5 to TRBJ2-7, with 8 nucleotides matching TRBD2. The J segment lost 4 bases and the V segment lost 3 bases, leaving 3 bases of the junction unmatched. Germline loops: CDR1 SGHKS, CDR2 YYEKEE (reference sequence). The CDR3 runs to 13 residues. The CDR3 DNA reads TGTGCCAGCAGCTGGACTAGCAGTTACGAGCAGTACTTC. This codes for CASSWTSSYEQYF.

The J gene is TRBJ2-5, the V gene TRBV6-6; tentative D call: TRBD1 (6 bases). Germline CDR1 reads MNHNY; CDR2 reads SVGAGI (reference sequence). V gave up 6 bases and J gave up 1 base, with 15 bases separating them. This CDR3 has 15 amino acids. CDR3 coding DNA: TGTGCCAGCAGGAAGAATTTGGACAGCCAAGAGACCCAGTACTTC. Amino acid sequence: CASRKNLDSQETQYF.

The J gene is TRBJ2-3, the V gene TRBV10-1; 13 positions match TRBD2. CDR1 is WNHNN, CDR2 SYGVQD, per germline (reference sequence). The CDR3 runs 15 residues. Trimming removed 8 bases from V and 4 bases from J; junction bases left unmatched: 6. CDR3 nucleotides: TGCGCCAGCGCCCGGACTAGCGGGGGCCCAGATACGCAGTATTTT. It encodes CASARTSGGPDTQYF.

V gene TRBV30 combines with J gene TRBJ2-3, with D tentatively TRBD1 (6 bases). The V end was cut by 4 bases, the J end by 5 bases, with 13 bases between. The CDR3 contains 13 residues. Germline CDR1 and CDR2: GTSNPN and SVGIG (reference sequence). The CDR3 region is CAWNLGAGDTQYF. Written as DNA, the CDR3 is TGTGCCTGGAATTTGGGGGCCGGAGATACGCAGTATTTT.

A few counts support this clone. V and J are TRBV30 and TRBJ1-1; D possibly corresponds to TRBD1 (6 bases). Germline V gene sequence: CDR1 GTSNPN, CDR2 SVGIG (reference sequence). The V and J ends lost 5 bases and 2 bases respectively, with 6 bases between them. CDR3 length: 11 residues. In nucleotides, the CDR3 is TGTGCCTGGGGGACAAACACTGAAGCTTTCTTT. As protein: CAWGTNTEAFF.

The chain links TRBV27 to TRBJ1-2; tentatively, D is TRBD1 (5 bases). Germline assignment: CDR1 MNHEY and CDR2 SMNVEV (reference sequence). CDR3 length equals 16 residues. V lost 8 bases and J lost 3, with 22 bases in between. This CDR3 reads CASGVLGTPLDYGYTF. The CDR3 DNA follows: TGTGCCAGCGGAGTTTTAGGGACCCCTTTGGACTATGGCTACACCTTC.